The clone carrying this TCR beta chain was counted a single time. This sample stems from a study of CD4 T cells in relation to SARS-CoV-2 and coronaviruses. Profiled with immunoSEQ multiplex PCR; TCRdb holds only in-frame clones, not every one. This sample has approximately 60,000 clones, with roughly 94% found just once. The CDR3 has 16 amino acids. V was clipped by 0 bases and J by 1 base; unmatched bases: 2. Looked up from germline, CDR1 is MGHRA and CDR2 is YSYEKL. Sequencing was done on a sample of naive CD4+ T cells from PBMCs. Subset given: naive CD4+ T cells isolated by negative enrichment. The chain employs TRBV4-1 and TRBJ2-3; TRBD2 aligns across 9 bases. This receptor was taken from an adult with COVID-19. The chain's CDR3 is CASSQERGRGTDTQYF. CDR3 DNA: TGCGCCAGCAGCCAAGAGCGCGGGAGGGGCACAGATACGCAGTATTTT.